This T cell receptor beta chain was retrieved from a study of vaccination and CD4 T cells after COVID-19. Cultured CD4+ T cell DNA underwent sequencing with the Oncomine TCR Beta short-read assay. In TCRdb, the PCR reads were re-called with MiXCR into one record per CDR3 protein. The table shows about 7,700 distinct CDR3 sequences, with roughly two fifths occurring only once. Regarding this clonotype: Its specificity is unknown.

Regarding treatment: roughly 11-day PBMC culture with coronavirus spike peptide pools or control peptides (ViraFEST assay). Pre-COVID-19 pandemic sampling (2011-2018) yielded the unexposed donor's CD4+ T cells. Per germline, CDR1 DFQATT and CDR2 SNEGSKA (reference sequence). This CDR3 region has 14 residues. V usage is TRBV20-1 and J usage is TRBJ2-3, with D perhaps given as TRBD1 or TRBD2 (6 bases each). Material for sequencing was CD4+ T cells from blood, cultured in vitro. This TCR came from a human donor in good health. The CDR3 DNA reads as TGCAGCGTGGGGGGCTTTACTAGCACAGATACGCAGTATTTT. It is translated as CSVGGFTSTDTQYF.